This T cell receptor (beta chain) was sequenced for a study of blood T cell repertoires in COVID-19. About the study: Collection of acute and convalescent COVID-19 samples took place in the United States, Italy and Spain. PBMCs, B-cell-depleted T cells, or T cells were the source of the cDNA or gDNA that made up the material.

The germline V gene has CDR1 LNHDA and CDR2 SQIVND (reference sequence). The CDR3 length is 15 residues. V dropped 4 bases and J dropped 10 bases, with 17 bases sitting between them. Original processing notes: Counts of nucleated cells, estimated from reference gene primer amplification, were obtained. Produced via immunoSEQ multiplex PCR; TCRdb's table is partial and in-frame only. The V and J calls and clone size come from that table; D and trimming were worked out from the DNA. The repertoire holds some 48,000 clones, with about 85% as singletons. The sequence derives from a woman aged 55-70 years with acute or convalescent COVID-19. This chain joins TRBV19 and TRBJ1-6; a weak D match, TRBD1 (6 bases). Sequenced material: peripheral blood. Here the CDR3 reads CASSKDSAGRSPLHF. The CDR3 DNA reads as TGTGCCAGTAGTAAGGACAGTGCCGGGCGATCACCCCTCCACTTT.